Shown below are 18 T cell receptor beta chains from a single sample sequenced in a study of CXCR3-negative and CXCR3-positive naive CD8 T cells. Study outcomes and limitations: Higher TRB CDR3 hydrophobicity marked CXCR3-positive naive cells relative to CXCR3-negative naive cells.

Antigen specificity for these receptors is unknown. The TRB libraries of cDNA were built by UMI-labeled 5' RACE. TCRdb reprocessed the 5' RACE reads, keeping one entry per CDR3 protein, no DNA. The sample has some 99,000 distinct CDR3 sequences, and its top ten clones hold approximately 1%. The material sequenced was naive CXCR3+ CD8+ T cells from blood. As for subset: CD45RO-CCR7+CD27+CD95- naive CD8+ T cells expressing CXCR3 (TNR3+). These receptors were taken from a human donor in good health. Some clones in this sample may be carry-over from other donors' samples.

The chain employs TRBV7-2 and TRBJ2-3; TCRdb proposes TRBD2, but this gene call is untestable without DNA. This CDR3 spans 16 amino acids. In germline, CDR1 is SGHTA, CDR2 FQGNSA. The chain's CDR3 is CASSPLSGGATDTQYF.

V usage is TRBV4-2 and J usage is TRBJ1-2; TCRdb's D call of TRBD1 is untestable without DNA. Germline V gene sequence: CDR1 LGHNA, CDR2 YNFKEQ. The CDR3 is 15 residues long. CDR3 region: CASSQDWTLNYGYTF.

The chain employs TRBV6-2 or TRBV6-3 and TRBJ2-2; the TRBD1 assignment by TCRdb is unverifiable without DNA. CDR1 and CDR2 (germline): MNHEY, SVGEGT. This CDR3 comprises 16 residues. CDR3 residues: CASTHSGGQNTGELFF.

The chain links TRBV7-3 to TRBJ2-7; checking the TCRdb D call of TRBD1 is not possible without DNA. The CDR3 has 13 amino acids. Germline V lookup: CDR1 SGHTA, CDR2 FQGTGA. CDR3 amino acids: CASSLWGAAEQYF.

This chain connects TRBV20-1 to TRBJ2-2; TCRdb lists TRBD2, though no DNA is available to test this call. This CDR3 has 14 residues. The germline V gene encodes CDR1 DFQATT and CDR2 SNEGSKA (reference sequence). CDR3 sequence: CSARGGFDTGELFF.

The chain carries TRBV27 and TRBJ1-5. In germline, CDR1 is MNHEY, CDR2 SMNVEV (reference sequence). This CDR3 has 13 amino acids. The CDR3 loop is CASSLSKNQPQHF.

The chain recombines TRBV5-4 with TRBJ2-7; without DNA, the TCRdb call of TRBD1 cannot be checked. Germline V lookup: CDR1 SGHNT, CDR2 YYREEE (reference sequence). The CDR3 length is 13 residues. The CDR3 loop reads CASSDGTGYEQYF.

CDR3 sequence reads: CASGLVWQGNTGELFF. V usage is TRBV12-5 and J usage is TRBJ2-2; TCRdb lists TRBD1, though no DNA is available to test this call. Germline V lookup: CDR1 LGHNT, CDR2 FRNRAP. This CDR3 has 16 amino acids.

The V and J genes are TRBV3-1 and TRBJ1-1. Germline V gene sequence: CDR1 LGHDT, CDR2 YNNKEL (reference sequence). The CDR3 length is 14 residues. The CDR3 protein is CASSQDSGDTEAFF.

The CDR3 region is CASSERDTYYEQYF. The V gene is TRBV7-6, the J gene TRBJ2-7; lacking DNA, the TRBD1 call made by TCRdb goes unchecked. Germline lookup yields CDR1 SGHVS and CDR2 FNYEAQ. The CDR3 sequence is 14 residues long.

The chain joins TRBV9 to TRBJ1-1. This CDR3 is 14 amino acids long. Germline CDR1 SGDLS, CDR2 YYNGEE. The CDR3 is CASSVVSGFTEAFF.

The genes are TRBV29-1 and TRBJ2-7; the TRBD1 assignment by TCRdb is unverifiable without DNA. This CDR3 spans 13 amino acids. Germline CDR1 and CDR2: SQVTM and ANQGSEA. The CDR3 loop is CSVYGTESYEQYF.

The chain employs TRBV6-5 and TRBJ2-2. This CDR3 is 17 amino acids long. Germline CDR1 is MNHEY and CDR2 is SVGAGI. CDR3 amino acids: CASSYSQGKANTGELFF.

The J gene is TRBJ2-7, the V gene TRBV11-2; with no DNA, the TCRdb D assignment of TRBD2 cannot be verified. This CDR3 is 16 amino acids long. Germline CDR1 SGHAT, CDR2 FQNNGV. The CDR3 is CASSLGVAGGSYEQYF.

The rearrangement links TRBV20-1 to TRBJ2-3; TCRdb's assignment of TRBD2 cannot be checked, as there is no DNA. CDR3 length equals 16 residues. Germline V CDR1 and CDR2: DFQATT, SNEGSKA (reference sequence). The CDR3 sequence: CSARDGSGGETDTQYF.

The V call is TRBV29-1, the J call TRBJ2-7; the TCRdb D gene call, TRBD1, has no DNA to confirm it. Looked up from germline, CDR1 is SQVTM and CDR2 is ANQGSEA. The CDR3 has 14 amino acids. The chain's CDR3 is CSVDGQGETYEQYF.

The chain couples TRBV29-1 to TRBJ1-1; TCRdb outputs TRBD1, but without DNA this stays unchecked. Germline CDR1 is SQVTM and CDR2 is ANQGSEA. The CDR3 loop spans 13 amino acids. The chain's CDR3 is CSAEGDWDTEAFF.

The rearrangement links TRBV5-1 to TRBJ2-1; TCRdb's assignment of TRBD2 cannot be checked, as there is no DNA. The CDR3 spans 15 residues. Germline V gene data show CDR1 as SGHRS and CDR2 as YFSETQ. The CDR3 loop reads CASSPGTSGRFEQFF. The full variable domain, its missing parts supplied by reference TRBV5-1 and TRBJ2-1, is KAGVTQTPRYLIKTRGQQVTLSCSPISGHRSVSWYQQTPGQGLQFLFEYFSETQRNKGNFPGRFSGRQFSNSRSEMNVSTLELGDSALYLCASSPGTSGRFEQFFGPGTRLTVL.